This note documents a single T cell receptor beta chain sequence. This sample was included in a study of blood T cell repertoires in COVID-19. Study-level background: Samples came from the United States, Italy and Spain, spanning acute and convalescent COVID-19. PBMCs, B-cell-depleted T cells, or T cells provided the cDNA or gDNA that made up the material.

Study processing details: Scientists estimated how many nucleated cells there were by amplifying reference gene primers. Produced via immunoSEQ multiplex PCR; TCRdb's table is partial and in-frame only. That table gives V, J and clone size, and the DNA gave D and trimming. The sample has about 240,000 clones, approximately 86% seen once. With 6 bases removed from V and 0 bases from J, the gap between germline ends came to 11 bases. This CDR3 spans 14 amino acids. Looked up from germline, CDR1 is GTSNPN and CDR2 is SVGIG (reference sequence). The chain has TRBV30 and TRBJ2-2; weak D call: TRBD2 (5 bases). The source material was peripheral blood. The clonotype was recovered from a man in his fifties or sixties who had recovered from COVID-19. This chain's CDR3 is CACRRTSNTGELFF. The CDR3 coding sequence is TGTGCCTGCCGGCGGACTTCGAACACCGGGGAGCTGTTTTTT.